Listed here is a single TCR beta chain. The antigen is not known. Produced via immunoSEQ multiplex PCR; TCRdb's table is partial and in-frame only. The data contain about 2.4 million clones, just over 90% of them singletons. The data were taken from a study of shared clonotypes between healthy human individuals. Overall study findings and caveats: The study drew on few donors, limiting represented genetic and exposure-history diversity.

Looked up from germline, CDR1 is LNHDA and CDR2 is SQIVND (reference sequence). The V gene lost 3 bases and the J gene lost 4 bases, with 15 bases spanning the gap. The CDR3 is made up of 15 amino acids. The source of this sequence is a young man in good health. The rearrangement links TRBV19 to TRBJ1-1; D might be TRBD1 (6 bases). The sequenced sample was naive CD4+ T cells sorted from blood. The subset was: CD45RA+ positively selected. For the CDR3, the DNA is TGTGCCAGTAGTATTCTTTGGACAGAAGGCACTGAAGCTTTCTTT. Its translation: CASSILWTEGTEAFF.